These 30 T cell receptor beta chains originate from one sample sequenced in a study of identical twins. TCRdb ran MiXCR on the 5' RACE reads and lists one entry per CDR3 protein. The sample carries roughly 350,000 distinct CDR3 sequences, approximately 13% recorded once. The same data also went into a second study, on yellow fever vaccine responses in identical twins.

Source material: CD8+ T cells sorted from blood. These receptors all stem from a woman aged 18-35 years in good health.

The chain uses TRBV27 and TRBJ2-1; tentatively, D is TRBD2 (5 bases). CDR3 length: 16 amino acids. In germline, CDR1 is MNHEY, CDR2 SMNVEV (reference sequence). The V end was cut by 5 bases, the J end by 0 bases, with 14 bases between. CDR3 in DNA: TGTGCCAGCAGTCTCCAAGCGGTTAGCTCCTACAATGAGCAGTTCTTC. Protein: CASSLQAVSSYNEQFF.

This clonotype has just a few counts. This chain connects TRBV15 to TRBJ2-7; 8 positions match TRBD1. The length of the CDR3 is 15 residues. Germline loops: CDR1 LNHNV, CDR2 YYDKDF (reference sequence). The junction had 13 bases not matched to a gene; V was cut back by 8 bases and J by 4 bases. CDR3 DNA: TGTGCCACCCGAGGGATGGACAGGGTTGGTTACGAGCAGTACTTC. Amino acids: CATRGMDRVGYEQYF.

This clonotype was counted a few times. The J gene is TRBJ2-3, the V gene TRBV20-1, with 11 bases that match TRBD2. The CDR3 is 20 amino acids. V was pared by 3 bases and J by 2 bases, with 19 bases of the junction left unmatched. Germline V gives CDR1 DFQATT, CDR2 SNEGSKA (reference sequence). The CDR3 sequence: CSASPSPLDLAGGSTDTQYF. The CDR3, as DNA: TGCAGTGCTAGCCCTTCCCCGTTGGACCTAGCGGGGGGATCCACAGATACGCAGTATTTT.

This clonotype was detected only a few times. The genes are TRBV7-9 and TRBJ1-2; TRBD1 is a possible D gene (6 bases). Per the germline V gene, CDR1 is SEHNR and CDR2 is FQNEAQ (reference sequence). The CDR3 is made up of 14 amino acids. Trimming removed 11 bases at V and 4 bases at J, with 20 bases between. The CDR3 reads CAPWTVGSAYGYTF. The CDR3 nucleotides are TGTGCCCCCTGGACAGTCGGTTCCGCCTATGGCTACACCTTC.

V and J are TRBV6-5 and TRBJ2-2; 9 bases line up with TRBD2. The CDR3 has 15 amino acids. V lost 6 bases, J lost 6 bases, and 8 bases stayed unmatched. Per the germline V gene, CDR1 is MNHEY and CDR2 is SVGAGI. DNA for the CDR3: TGTGCCAGCAGCTTAGCGGGGGCCTCTCCCGGGGAGCTGTTTTTT. It codes for CASSLAGASPGELFF.

This clonotype has more than one count but fewer than ten. The CDR3 DNA is TGTGCCAGCAGTTACAGGCGCCCGGGACAGGGGGGCGAGCAGTACTTC. Protein: CASSYRRPGQGGEQYF. The chain joins TRBV6-5 to TRBJ2-7; 11 bases line up with TRBD1. The CDR3 sequence is 16 residues long. Germline assignment: CDR1 MNHEY and CDR2 SVGAGI. J lost 6 bases, V lost 2 bases, and 9 bases had no gene match.

The chain recombines TRBV7-3 with TRBJ2-7; TRBD1 might be the D (6 bases). This CDR3 region has 16 residues. CDR1 SGHTA and CDR2 FQGTGA come from the germline V gene. The ends were cut back, 0 bases at V and 0 bases at J, with 12 bases in the middle. The DNA for the CDR3 is TGTGCCAGCAGCTTAACGTATACAGGGAGCTCCTACGAGCAGTACTTC. Translation: CASSLTYTGSSYEQYF.

This clonotype was seen a handful of times. V gene TRBV28 combines with J gene TRBJ2-3; the match to TRBD2 covers 7 bases. V was pared by 6 bases and J by 5 bases, with 11 bases of the junction left unmatched. The germline gives CDR1 MDHEN, CDR2 SYDVKM. The CDR3 covers 15 residues. CDR3 coding DNA: TGTGCCAGCAGATCCACCGGGGGGATGATAGATACGCAGTATTTT. It is translated as CASRSTGGMIDTQYF.

This clonotype was counted ten times or more. This chain links TRBV12-3 or TRBV12-4 with TRBJ2-2; 7 nucleotides align to TRBD2. Germline trimming cut 7 bases from V and 2 bases from J; bases unmatched to any gene: 16. The CDR3 contains 18 residues. The CDR3 nucleotides read TGTGCCAGCACGCCTTGGGGACTAATTCGAACAAACACCGGGGAGCTGTTTTTT. This codes for CASTPWGLIRTNTGELFF.

The CDR3 protein is CASSYTPGENTEAFF. The CDR3 DNA reads as TGTGCCAGCAGTTACACCCCGGGGGAGAACACTGAAGCTTTCTTT. The chain is built from TRBV6-5 and TRBJ1-1; possible D gene TRBD1, 5 bases. This CDR3 contains 15 residues. CDR1 MNHEY and CDR2 SVGAGI come from the germline V gene. The V gene lost 2 bases and the J gene lost 1 base, with 11 bases spanning the gap.

The chain uses TRBV5-6 and TRBJ2-7; D ambiguous. Germline assignment: CDR1 SGHDT and CDR2 YYEEEE. Between the trimmed V and J ends, which lost 4 bases and 3 bases, there was a span of 8 bases. This CDR3 has 12 amino acids. CDR3 protein: CASSAYDYEQYF. The CDR3 region has the DNA TGTGCCAGCAGCGCATACGACTACGAGCAGTACTTC.

This clonotype appeared a few times. The chain carries TRBV4-1 and TRBJ2-1; D is uncertain. CDR1 is MGHRA and CDR2 is YSYEKL in the germline V gene. CDR3 length: 13 residues. The V and J ends lost 3 bases and 3 bases respectively, with 6 bases between them. CDR3 loop: CASSHPNYNEQFF. CDR3 nucleotide sequence: TGCGCCAGCAGCCACCCAAACTACAATGAGCAGTTCTTC.

The chain joins TRBV13 to TRBJ2-1; 14 nucleotides line up with TRBD2. Germline assignment: CDR1 PRHDT and CDR2 FYEKMQ (reference sequence). With V trimmed by 5 bases and J by 3 bases, 6 bases remained unmatched. This CDR3 is built from 17 residues. CDR3 residues: CASSPGTSGSFYNEQFF. CDR3 nucleotide sequence: TGTGCCAGCAGCCCCGGGACTAGCGGGAGTTTCTACAATGAGCAGTTCTTC.

V gene TRBV11-2 combines with J gene TRBJ2-7, with D perhaps TRBD2 (6 bases). Between the trimmed V and J ends, which lost 3 bases and 3 bases, there was a span of 18 bases. The CDR3 contains 16 residues. Germline-derived CDR1 and CDR2 are SGHAT and FQNNGV. CDR3 DNA sequence: TGTGCCAGCAGCTTCGGGGTTAGCGGAAGACACTACGAGCAGTACTTC. It translates to CASSFGVSGRHYEQYF.

In this sample, this clonotype turned up many times. The chain joins TRBV12-3 or TRBV12-4 to TRBJ2-1, with 7 bases matching TRBD2. The CDR3 is 15 amino acids. V dropped 2 bases and J dropped 7; count of bases not matched to a gene: 8. The DNA for the CDR3 is TGTGCCAGCAGTTTACCTAGCGGAGGGTCTAATGAGCAGTTCTTC. The encoded protein is CASSLPSGGSNEQFF.

This sequence joins TRBV28 and TRBJ2-1, with 7 positions matching TRBD2. The CDR3 loop spans 16 amino acids. V dropped 4 bases and J dropped 2; count of bases not matched to a gene: 8. From germline, CDR1 is MDHEN and CDR2 SYDVKM. The chain's CDR3 is CASSSIAGVTYNEQFF. The CDR3 DNA reads TGTGCCAGCAGTTCTATAGCGGGCGTAACCTACAATGAGCAGTTCTTC.

This clonotype was counted ten times or more. J is TRBJ2-1 and V is TRBV2; 8 nucleotides align to TRBD2. CDR3 size: 16 residues. Trimming removed 0 bases from V and 5 bases from J; junction bases left unmatched: 6. The V gene's germline CDR1 is SNHLY and CDR2 FYNNEI. The CDR3 nucleotides are TGTGCCAGCAGTGAAGCGCTTCTAGCGGGCCACAATGAGCAGTTCTTC. Protein sequence: CASSEALLAGHNEQFF.

This clonotype appeared a few times. This chain uses TRBV7-9 with TRBJ1-1; 10 bases fit TRBD1. The V gene's germline CDR1 is SEHNR and CDR2 FQNEAQ (reference sequence). CDR3 length: 15 amino acids. Trimming cost V 5 bases and J 6 bases; bases outside gene matches: 9. The chain's CDR3 is CASSIRDRGRSEAFF. The DNA of the CDR3 is TGTGCCAGCAGCATCCGGGACAGGGGAAGGTCTGAAGCTTTCTTT.

The chain uses TRBV11-2 and TRBJ2-1; 10 positions match TRBD1. Germline-derived CDR1 and CDR2 are SGHAT and FQNNGV. The CDR3 contains 15 residues. The trim removed 3 bases at V and 8 bases at J, leaving 7 bases unmatched. Here the CDR3 reads CASSFLRDRGDEQFF. CDR3 coding DNA: TGTGCCAGCAGCTTCCTCCGGGACAGGGGTGATGAGCAGTTCTTC.

The CDR3 DNA reads TGTGCCAGCATACAGGGGGACCCATCCTACAATGAGCAGTTCTTC. Translation gives CASIQGDPSYNEQFF. This chain uses TRBV2 with TRBJ2-1, with 8 positions matching TRBD1. The CDR3 is made up of 15 amino acids. With 7 bases clipped from V and 1 base from J, the junction kept 6 bases outside the gene matches. Germline V gives CDR1 SNHLY, CDR2 FYNNEI.

Many counts were recorded for this clonotype. The chain employs TRBV12-3 or TRBV12-4 and TRBJ1-6; D unclear. The CDR3 totals 14 residues. V was pared by 5 bases and J by 7 bases, with 12 bases between. This CDR3 is CASSEDGWNSPLHF. DNA for the CDR3: TGTGCCAGCAGTGAAGACGGTTGGAATTCACCCCTCCACTTT.

This clonotype was observed many times. V is TRBV25-1 and J is TRBJ1-2; D is ambiguous. Germline CDR1 MGHDK, CDR2 SYGVNS. V lost 7 bases to trimming and J lost 3 bases, with 9 bases between them. There are 12 residues in the CDR3. The CDR3 spells CASTRDYYGYTF. The CDR3 region has the DNA TGTGCCAGCACAAGGGATTACTATGGCTACACCTTC.

The gene calls are TRBV6-5 and TRBJ1-6, with 9 bases matching TRBD1. Germline assignment: CDR1 MNHEY and CDR2 SVGAGI. V lost 4 bases, J lost 0 bases, and 4 bases stayed unmatched. The CDR3 is made up of 17 amino acids. This CDR3 is CASSSGTGSSYNSPLHF. As DNA, the CDR3 is TGTGCCAGCAGTTCCGGGACAGGGAGCTCCTATAATTCACCCCTCCACTTT.

The CDR3 here is CASSPGFDSYEQYV. The CDR3 DNA reads TGTGCCAGCAGCCCCGGGTTTGACTCCTACGAGCAGTACGTC. This sequence joins TRBV11-2 and TRBJ2-7; D gene ambiguous. With 5 bases removed from V and 0 bases from J, the gap between germline ends came to 11 bases. This CDR3 is 14 amino acids long. The V gene's germline CDR1 is SGHAT and CDR2 FQNNGV.

This clonotype has ten or more counts. The chain carries TRBV4-1 and TRBJ2-1, with no clear D. Germline CDR1 and CDR2: MGHRA and YSYEKL. Between the trimmed V and J ends, which lost 2 bases and 4 bases, there was a span of 9 bases. This CDR3 is built from 14 residues. In DNA, the CDR3 is TGCGCCAGCAGCCAACAAGTGTTGTACAATGAGCAGTTCTTC. Its translation: CASSQQVLYNEQFF.

This clonotype was recorded a few times. This chain joins TRBV12-5 and TRBJ2-7, with 12 bases identical to TRBD2. Germline V CDR1 and CDR2: LGHNT, FRNRAP. The CDR3 totals 19 residues. Losses at the gene ends were 1 base for V and 5 bases for J; bases not matched to a gene: 15. The CDR3: CASGLGGGLAGSGRDEQYF. DNA for the CDR3: TGTGCTAGTGGTTTGGGGGGCGGACTAGCGGGATCGGGTCGCGACGAGCAGTACTTC.

This chain joins TRBV20-1 and TRBJ1-1; D not certain. The CDR3 length is 13 residues. V was pared by 5 bases and J by 7 bases, with 17 bases between. Germline V gene data show CDR1 as DFQATT and CDR2 as SNEGSKA (reference sequence). The CDR3 here is CSAPETGSSEAFF. The CDR3 region has the DNA TGCAGTGCTCCTGAGACGGGTTCTAGTGAAGCTTTCTTT.

The chain employs TRBV10-3 and TRBJ1-2, with 7 positions matching TRBD1. CDR3 length: 11 residues. The ends lost 11 bases at V and 3 bases at J; junction bases unmatched: 3. In germline, CDR1 is ENHRY, CDR2 SYGVKD. DNA for the CDR3: TGTGCCTGCCAGGGGGACTATGGCTACACCTTC. This gives the protein CACQGDYGYTF.

This clonotype showed up just a few times. The chain combines TRBV20-1 with TRBJ2-3, with TRBD1 as a possible D gene (6 bases). CDR3 length equals 16 residues. Trimming removed 0 bases from V and 0 bases from J, with 13 bases in between. The germline gives CDR1 DFQATT, CDR2 SNEGSKA (reference sequence). CDR3 coding DNA: TGCAGTGCTAGAGATCCCGACAGGTCCAGCACAGATACGCAGTATTTT. Residues: CSARDPDRSSTDTQYF.

This clonotype was detected many times. This rearrangement joins TRBV7-9 to TRBJ2-1; maybe TRBD1 (5 bases). Trimming shortened V by 1 base and J by 3 bases, and 7 bases separated the two germline ends. Germline CDR1 SEHNR, CDR2 FQNEAQ (reference sequence). CDR3 size: 14 residues. CDR3 in amino acids: CASSLEDIYNEQFF. DNA for the CDR3: TGTGCCAGCAGCTTAGAGGACATCTACAATGAGCAGTTCTTC.